Listed below are T cell receptor beta chains from one sample, sequenced in a study of cytomegalovirus exposure and HLA in healthy donors. Using immunoSEQ multiplex PCR, the repertoire was profiled, and TCRdb retains in-frame clones only, with some absent. The sample lists 80,000 to 100,000 clones, 75% to 85% occurring once. Input material: PBMCs. These TCRs come from a man aged 18 to 30 in good health and CMV-seropositive. Both conserved end residues are part of each CDR3. The D gene is left open where the match is weak. Clone size is not always given. Where it is, it says once, few, many or a class for expanded clones.

abundance: once; j_gene: TRBJ2-7; v_gene: TRBV11-2; d_gene: TRBD1; CDR3nt: TGTGCCAGCAGCTCCGGGACAGCTTCCTACGAGCAGTACTTC; CDR3aa: CASSSGTASYEQYF
abundance: .; j_gene: TRBJ2-7; v_gene: TRBV7-2; d_gene: .; CDR3nt: TGTGCCAGCAGCCCTGAGCGGTCAAACTACGAGCAGTACTTC; CDR3aa: CASSPERSNYEQYF
abundance: few; j_gene: TRBJ2-7; v_gene: TRBV5-1; d_gene: .; CDR3nt: TGCGCCAGCAGTCAGGGGGGCCTACCCGCCTACGAGCAGTACTTC; CDR3aa: CASSQGGLPAYEQYF
abundance: .; j_gene: TRBJ2-6; v_gene: TRBV19; d_gene: TRBD2; CDR3nt: TGTGCCAGTACCCCGGGCATCCAGCGGGGGGTCCAACCGGAAGGGGCCAACGTCCTGACTTTC; CDR3aa: CASTPGIQRGVQPEGANVLTF
abundance: .; j_gene: TRBJ2-1; v_gene: TRBV2; d_gene: TRBD2; CDR3nt: TGTGCCAGCAGTGGTCCTAGCGGGGGGCCGCACAATGAGCAGTTCTTC; CDR3aa: CASSGPSGGPHNEQFF
abundance: .; j_gene: TRBJ2-1; v_gene: TRBV5-4; d_gene: .; CDR3nt: TGTGCCAGCAGCTCCCGGGAGCAGTTCTTC; CDR3aa: CASSSREQFF
abundance: once; j_gene: TRBJ2-5; v_gene: TRBV7-3; d_gene: TRBD1; CDR3nt: TGTGCCAGCAGCTTAAACCCAGGGGGCGCAGAGACCCAGTACTTC; CDR3aa: CASSLNPGGAETQYF
abundance: once; j_gene: TRBJ2-6; v_gene: TRBV18; d_gene: TRBD1; CDR3nt: TGTGCCAGCTCCCAACAGGGGACCCGCTCTGGGGCCAACGTCCTGACTTTC; CDR3aa: CASSQQGTRSGANVLTF
abundance: few; j_gene: TRBJ2-3; v_gene: TRBV2; d_gene: TRBD2; CDR3nt: TGTGCCAGAAGTTACCCGGGACTAGCGGGGGATTCAGATACGCAGTATTTT; CDR3aa: CARSYPGLAGDSDTQYF
abundance: .; j_gene: TRBJ1-1; v_gene: TRBV6-4; d_gene: TRBD1; CDR3nt: TGTGCCAGCAGCCCAACCCCCGGGACAGGCCACAAGAACACTGAAGCTTTCTTT; CDR3aa: CASSPTPGTGHKNTEAFF
abundance: .; j_gene: TRBJ1-5; v_gene: TRBV19; d_gene: .; CDR3nt: TGTGCCAGTAGTATAGATTCGGCAGGTGGCCAGCCCCAGCATTTT; CDR3aa: CASSIDSAGGQPQHF
abundance: .; j_gene: TRBJ2-7; v_gene: TRBV6-6; d_gene: TRBD1; CDR3nt: TGTGCCAGCAGTTACCCGGGACAGGACTACGAGCAGTACTTC; CDR3aa: CASSYPGQDYEQYF
abundance: .; j_gene: TRBJ2-5; v_gene: TRBV7-9; d_gene: .; CDR3nt: TGTGCCAGCAGCGACGGACTACCAGGGGAGACCCAGTACTTC; CDR3aa: CASSDGLPGETQYF
abundance: once; j_gene: TRBJ1-1; v_gene: TRBV5-1; d_gene: TRBD1; CDR3nt: TGCGCCAGCAGCCAGGAACAGGGGTTTGGCACTGAAGCTTTCTTT; CDR3aa: CASSQEQGFGTEAFF
abundance: .; j_gene: TRBJ2-7; v_gene: TRBV4-1; d_gene: .; CDR3nt: TGCGCCAGCAGCCAAATAGACAGTTTCTCCTACGAGCAGTACTTC; CDR3aa: CASSQIDSFSYEQYF
abundance: few; j_gene: TRBJ2-6; v_gene: TRBV14; d_gene: TRBD2; CDR3nt: TGTGCCAGCAGCCAACGGGGGGCTGGGGCCAACGTCCTGACTTTC; CDR3aa: CASSQRGAGANVLTF
abundance: .; j_gene: TRBJ1-1; v_gene: TRBV29-1; d_gene: TRBD1; CDR3nt: TGCAGCGCCGAGGACAGGGGATTTAGGTTTCCGAACACTGAAGCTTTCTTT; CDR3aa: CSAEDRGFRFPNTEAFF
abundance: .; j_gene: TRBJ2-7; v_gene: TRBV19; d_gene: TRBD1; CDR3nt: TGTGCCAGTAGTCACGACAGGGGGCTGGGCGAGCAGTACTTC; CDR3aa: CASSHDRGLGEQYF
abundance: .; j_gene: TRBJ2-7; v_gene: TRBV9; d_gene: TRBD2; CDR3nt: TGTGCCAGCAGCCCCTCAGCGGGGATTTCCTACGAGCAGTACTTC; CDR3aa: CASSPSAGISYEQYF
abundance: .; j_gene: TRBJ2-7; v_gene: TRBV10-3; d_gene: .; CDR3nt: TGTGCCATCAGTCTACAGGGTTACGAGCAGTACTTC; CDR3aa: CAISLQGYEQYF
abundance: .; j_gene: TRBJ1-1; v_gene: TRBV27; d_gene: .; CDR3nt: TGTGCCAGCAGTATCGACGGGGGGCGAAGAGGGACTGAAGCTTTCTTT; CDR3aa: CASSIDGGRRGTEAFF
abundance: .; j_gene: TRBJ2-7; v_gene: TRBV19; d_gene: TRBD1; CDR3nt: TGTGCCAGTAGTATAAGACAGGGTTACGAGCAGTACTTC; CDR3aa: CASSIRQGYEQYF
abundance: .; j_gene: TRBJ2-7; v_gene: TRBV5-4; d_gene: .; CDR3nt: TGTGCCAGCAGCTGGGGCCGCTCCTACGAGCAGTACTTC; CDR3aa: CASSWGRSYEQYF
abundance: .; j_gene: TRBJ1-3; v_gene: TRBV28; d_gene: .; CDR3nt: TGTGCCAGCGTGGGCGGGTCCATCTTGGCAAACACCATATATTTT; CDR3aa: CASVGGSILANTIYF
abundance: .; j_gene: TRBJ1-1; v_gene: TRBV10-2; d_gene: TRBD1; CDR3nt: TGCGCCAGCAGTAACCAGGGGGCTGAAGCTTTCTTT; CDR3aa: CASSNQGAEAFF
abundance: .; j_gene: TRBJ2-7; v_gene: TRBV19; d_gene: TRBD2; CDR3nt: TGTGCCAGTAGTGTCTTGGCGGGGGCCTACGAGCAGTACTTC; CDR3aa: CASSVLAGAYEQYF
abundance: once; j_gene: TRBJ2-3; v_gene: TRBV6-7; d_gene: .; CDR3nt: TGTGCCAGCAGTTACTCGAATAGCGGCGGTAGCACAGATACGCAGTATTTT; CDR3aa: CASSYSNSGGSTDTQYF
abundance: few; j_gene: TRBJ1-5; v_gene: TRBV4-1; d_gene: .; CDR3nt: TGCGCCAGCAGCCAAGGCAGGGATCGTCAGCCCCAGCATTTT; CDR3aa: CASSQGRDRQPQHF
abundance: few; j_gene: TRBJ1-5; v_gene: TRBV2; d_gene: .; CDR3nt: TGTGCCAGCTCAAGCACCTCGACACGGTATAGCAATCAGCCCCAGCATTTT; CDR3aa: CASSSTSTRYSNQPQHF